This record concerns one T cell receptor (beta chain) sequence. The Seattle site enrolled patients during active infection and followed them longitudinally. The data belong to a study of blood T cell repertoires in COVID-19. About the research overall: Samples representing acute and convalescent COVID-19 were sourced from the United States, Italy and Spain. PBMCs, B-cell-depleted T cells, or T cells provided the cDNA or gDNA that made up the material.

Original methodology: Scientists estimated how many nucleated cells there were by amplifying reference gene primers. The repertoire was sequenced with immunoSEQ multiplex PCR; TCRdb's copy has only in-frame clones and lacks some. The D gene and trimming were derived from the DNA, and the V and J assignments and clone size from that table. Seen here are over 200,000 clones, 75% to 85% observed once, and the top ten hold 0.95% to 1.5%. The CDR3 is 14 residues long. Germline lookup yields CDR1 ENHRY and CDR2 SYGVKD. With 3 bases clipped from V and 5 bases from J, the junction kept 4 bases outside the gene matches.

Sequencing was performed on peripheral blood. This clonotype originated in a woman younger than 45 with COVID-19, enrolled during active disease. This rearrangement joins TRBV10-3 to TRBJ2-5, with TRBD2 matching 9 bases. CDR3 nucleotides: TGTGCCATCAGTGATAGCGGGGGCGAGGAGACCCAGTACTTC. Translation gives CAISDSGGEETQYF.